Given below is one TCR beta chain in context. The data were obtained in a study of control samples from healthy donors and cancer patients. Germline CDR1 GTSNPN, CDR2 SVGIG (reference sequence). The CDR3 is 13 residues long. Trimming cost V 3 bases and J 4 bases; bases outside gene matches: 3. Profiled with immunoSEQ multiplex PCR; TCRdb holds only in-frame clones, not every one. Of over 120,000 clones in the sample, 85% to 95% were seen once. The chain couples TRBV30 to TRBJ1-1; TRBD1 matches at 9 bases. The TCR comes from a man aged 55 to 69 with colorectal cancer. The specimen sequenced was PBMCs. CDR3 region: CAWRGQGSTEAFF. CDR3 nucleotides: TGTGCCTGGAGAGGACAGGGGAGCACTGAAGCTTTCTTT.